This TCR beta chain was captured by sequencing in a study of cytotoxic CD8 clonotypes in ibrutinib-treated CLL. Study information: Patient counts were approximately 12 relapsed/refractory, over 14 treatment-naive and 17 IGHV unmutated.

J gave up 4 bases and V 4 bases, and 2 bases lay outside the gene matches. The CDR3 runs 15 residues. Germline values: CDR1 LGHNA, CDR2 YNFKEQ. Target depth was 1 in 200,000 to 1 in 1 million T cells, about 10x per clonotype. Only in-frame clones appear in the TCRdb table, and some are missing; sequencing was by immunoSEQ multiplex PCR. This sample has 13,000 to 15,000 clones, with more than 60% found just once. The chain carries TRBV4-2 and TRBJ2-5, with 14 nucleotides matching TRBD2. The material was PBMCs, obtained before ibrutinib treatment. This sequence was found in a human donor with chronic lymphocytic leukemia. CDR3 sequence: CASSRGTSGGETQYF. CDR3 bases: TGTGCCAGCAGCCGAGGGACTAGCGGGGGAGAGACCCAGTACTTC.